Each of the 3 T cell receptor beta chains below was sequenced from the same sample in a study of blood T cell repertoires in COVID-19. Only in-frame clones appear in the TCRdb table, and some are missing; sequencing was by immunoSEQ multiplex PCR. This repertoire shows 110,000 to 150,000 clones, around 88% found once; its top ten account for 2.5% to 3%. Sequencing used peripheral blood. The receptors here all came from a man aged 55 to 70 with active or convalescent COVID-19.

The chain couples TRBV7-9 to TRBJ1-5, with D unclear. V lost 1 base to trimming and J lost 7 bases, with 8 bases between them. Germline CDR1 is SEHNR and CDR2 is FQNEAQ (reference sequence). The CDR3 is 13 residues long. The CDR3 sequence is CASSLDEGQPQHF. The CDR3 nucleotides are TGTGCCAGCAGCTTAGACGAGGGCCAGCCCCAGCATTTT.

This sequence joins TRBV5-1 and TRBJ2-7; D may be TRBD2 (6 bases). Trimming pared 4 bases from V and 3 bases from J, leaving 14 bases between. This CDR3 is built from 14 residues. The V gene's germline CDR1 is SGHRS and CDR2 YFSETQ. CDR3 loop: CASSPASDNYEQYF. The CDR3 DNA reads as TGCGCCAGCAGCCCTGCTAGCGACAACTACGAGCAGTACTTC.

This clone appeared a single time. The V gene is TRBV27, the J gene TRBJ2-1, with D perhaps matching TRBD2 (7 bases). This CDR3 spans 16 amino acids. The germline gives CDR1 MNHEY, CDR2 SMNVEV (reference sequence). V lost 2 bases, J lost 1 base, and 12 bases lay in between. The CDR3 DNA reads TGTGCCAGCAGTTTAGGCGGGGGCTTTTCCTACAATGAGCAGTTCTTC. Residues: CASSLGGGFSYNEQFF.